A single sample gave rise to the 30 T cell receptor beta chains below, sequenced in a study of cytomegalovirus exposure and HLA in healthy donors. Primers: 60 Vbeta forward and 13 Jbeta reverse. The assay was immunoSEQ multiplex PCR, and TCRdb's table has in-frame clones only and misses some. The listing contains about 140,000 clones. Sample: PBMCs. These receptors originate from a male donor in good health and CMV-seronegative.

The CDR3 DNA is TGTGCCAGCAGGCCATACACAGGGTCTCTTCCCAACGAGCAGTACTTC. It is translated as CASRPYTGSLPNEQYF. The J gene is TRBJ2-7, the V gene TRBV28; a possible D gene is TRBD1 (6 bases). Germline V gene data show CDR1 as MDHEN and CDR2 as SYDVKM. This CDR3 is 16 amino acids long. The V end lost 6 bases, the J end lost 5 bases, and 23 bases lay between the germline ends.

The chain carries TRBV6-4 and TRBJ1-2; D uncertain. CDR3 length equals 15 residues. Trimming took off 4 bases at V and 2 bases at J, with 14 bases between the two ends. Germline V gives CDR1 MRHNA, CDR2 SNTAGT. In nucleotides, the CDR3 is TGTGCCAGCAGTGGTACCGGACTGGAGAACTATGGCTACACCTTC. Its translation: CASSGTGLENYGYTF.

The gene calls are TRBV6-1 and TRBJ1-5; no firm D call. This CDR3 contains 13 residues. CDR1 is MNHNS and CDR2 is SASEGT in the germline V gene. V gave up 8 bases and J gave up 0 bases, with 8 bases separating them. CDR3 DNA sequence: TGTGCCAGCCAAATCTATAGCAATCAGCCCCAGCATTTT. Its translation is CASQIYSNQPQHF.

V is TRBV9 and J is TRBJ2-6; D is perhaps TRBD1 (5 bases). From germline, CDR1 is SGDLS and CDR2 YYNGEE. Trimming removed 3 bases from V and 0 bases from J, with 16 bases in between. CDR3 length equals 18 residues. The CDR3 DNA is TGTGCCAGCAGCGGGCAGGGTGGCTTCCTCTCTGGGGCCAACGTCCTGACTTTC. Encoded protein: CASSGQGGFLSGANVLTF.

The chain combines TRBV15 with TRBJ2-5; D may be TRBD2 (5 bases). The CDR3 extends over 16 amino acids. Germline lookup yields CDR1 LNHNV and CDR2 YYDKDF (reference sequence). With 4 bases removed from V and 2 bases from J, the gap between germline ends came to 17 bases. CDR3 nucleotide sequence: TGTGCCACCAGCATGGCGATTATCGGGGTACAAGAGACCCAGTACTTC. Its translation: CATSMAIIGVQETQYF.

J is TRBJ2-7 and V is TRBV7-8, with 7 positions matching TRBD2. Trimming cost V 5 bases and J 0 bases; bases outside gene matches: 4. The CDR3 covers 14 residues. The germline V gene has CDR1 SGHVS and CDR2 FQNEAQ. The CDR3 region is CASSPGGSSYEQYF. The CDR3 nucleotides read TGTGCCAGCAGCCCCGGGGGGAGCTCCTACGAGCAGTACTTC. Filled out from reference TRBV7-8 and TRBJ2-7, the complete variable domain reads GAGVSQSPRYKVAKRGQDVALRCDPISGHVSLFWYQQALGQGPEFLTYFQNEAQLDKSGLPSDRFFAERPEGSVSTLKIQRTQQEDSAVYLCASSPGGSSYEQYFGPGTRLTVT.

This chain uses TRBV9 with TRBJ2-2; 8 nucleotides line up with TRBD1. V trimming: 2 bases; J trimming: 1 base; junction bases outside the gene matches: 1. The CDR3 consists of 15 residues. Germline V gene sequence: CDR1 SGDLS, CDR2 YYNGEE. CDR3 sequence (DNA): TGTGCCAGCAGCGTTACAGGGGGGAACACCGGGGAGCTGTTTTTT. Residues: CASSVTGGNTGELFF.

The chain recombines TRBV10-3 with TRBJ2-7; 8 nucleotides line up with TRBD2. Germline V CDR1 and CDR2: ENHRY, SYGVKD. The ends lost 3 bases at V and 4 bases at J; junction bases unmatched: 5. The CDR3 is made up of 14 amino acids. The CDR3 coding sequence is TGTGCCATCAGTGATGGACTAGCAGCATACGAGCAGTACTTC. Translation gives CAISDGLAAYEQYF.

The rearrangement links TRBV27 to TRBJ2-3, with 12 bases identical to TRBD2. The CDR3 runs to 19 residues. J was trimmed by 2 bases and V by 4 bases; bases with no gene match: 13. Germline CDR1 reads MNHEY; CDR2 reads SMNVEV (reference sequence). The CDR3 sequence: CASSSITSGGPWSTDTQYF. The CDR3 DNA sequence: TGTGCCAGCAGTTCCATAACTAGCGGGGGGCCTTGGTCCACAGATACGCAGTATTTT.

The CDR3 region is CASSPRDSAYEQYF. The CDR3 nucleotides are TGTGCCAGCAGCCCGAGGGACTCAGCCTACGAGCAGTACTTC. J is TRBJ2-7 and V is TRBV27; a possible D gene is TRBD2 (6 bases). CDR1 is MNHEY, CDR2 SMNVEV, per germline (reference sequence). The CDR3 has 14 amino acids. V gave up 6 bases and J gave up 2 bases, with 14 bases separating them.

The chain couples TRBV6-5 to TRBJ2-7; D might be TRBD1 (6 bases). V lost 2 bases, J lost 3 bases, and 11 bases lay in between. There are 14 residues in the CDR3. Looked up from germline, CDR1 is MNHEY and CDR2 is SVGAGI. CDR3 amino acids: CASSYGTRFYEQYF. In DNA form, the CDR3 reads TGTGCCAGCAGTTACGGGACAAGATTCTACGAGCAGTACTTC.

The V gene is TRBV4-3, the J gene TRBJ2-2, with TRBD2 as a possible D gene (5 bases). Germline CDR1 and CDR2: LGHNA and YSLEER. V lost 2 bases and J 5 bases, leaving 6 bases between the germline ends. This CDR3 has 13 residues. The CDR3 protein is CASSQRGTGELFF. The CDR3 coding sequence is TGCGCCAGCAGCCAACGAGGGACCGGGGAGCTGTTTTTT.

The rearrangement links TRBV5-8 to TRBJ2-3, with a weak D call TRBD2 (5 bases). Trimming cost V 0 bases and J 1 base, with 6 bases left between them. The germline V gene encodes CDR1 SGHTS and CDR2 YDEGEE. The CDR3 spans 14 residues. Here the CDR3 DNA reads TGTGCCAGCAGCTTGGCAGCGGGCACAGATACGCAGTATTTT. Translated: CASSLAAGTDTQYF.

The gene calls are TRBV29-1 and TRBJ2-1; TRBD2 is a possible D gene (5 bases). Per the germline V gene, CDR1 is SQVTM and CDR2 is ANQGSEA. This CDR3 region has 13 residues. V was clipped by 4 bases and J by 5 bases, with 12 bases between them. In DNA form, the CDR3 reads TGCAGCGTTGCTTCTAGCCGGGACAATGAGCAGTTCTTC. This sequence encodes CSVASSRDNEQFF.

The chain combines TRBV7-6 with TRBJ2-5; TRBD2 aligns across 7 bases. After removal of 0 bases from V and 5 bases from J, the junction contained 3 bases not matched to a gene. The germline CDR1 and CDR2 sequences are SGHVS and FNYEAQ. The CDR3 is 14 amino acids. CDR3 region: CASSLAGGLETQYF. The CDR3, as DNA: TGTGCCAGCAGCTTAGCGGGAGGGCTGGAGACCCAGTACTTC.

The V gene is TRBV9, the J gene TRBJ2-5; D is ambiguous. Trimming removed 0 bases at V and 4 bases at J, with 7 bases between. Germline-derived CDR1 and CDR2 are SGDLS and YYNGEE. The CDR3 length is 13 residues. The CDR3 DNA reads TGTGCCAGCAGCGTAGATGCCGGAGAGACCCAGTACTTC. Translated, it gives CASSVDAGETQYF.

The V gene is TRBV5-1, the J gene TRBJ2-7; D not resolved. With 0 bases removed from V and 2 bases from J, the gap between germline ends came to 18 bases. The CDR3 totals 17 residues. Germline-derived CDR1 and CDR2 are SGHRS and YFSETQ. DNA of the CDR3: TGCGCCAGCAGCTTGGGGCAGAATGGTTACCAAGCCTACGAGCAGTACTTC. Translation: CASSLGQNGYQAYEQYF.

V and J are TRBV27 and TRBJ2-7; 10 nucleotides agree with TRBD2. J was trimmed by 4 bases and V by 0 bases; bases with no gene match: 6. The germline gives CDR1 MNHEY, CDR2 SMNVEV (reference sequence). CDR3 length: 16 amino acids. The CDR3 loop is CASSLSGLAVAYEQYF. CDR3 bases: TGTGCCAGCAGTTTATCAGGACTAGCGGTCGCGTACGAGCAGTACTTC.

The genes are TRBV30 and TRBJ1-2; D possibly corresponds to TRBD1 (6 bases). Germline V CDR1 and CDR2: GTSNPN, SVGIG (reference sequence). The V end was cut by 0 bases, the J end by 6 bases, with 17 bases between. The CDR3 loop spans 15 amino acids. For the CDR3, the DNA is TGTGCCTGGAGTGTCGTCAGGGGCCTTGTTAATGGCTACACCTTC. The encoded protein is CAWSVVRGLVNGYTF.

The CDR3 spells CASSGSGSLYEQYF. DNA of the CDR3: TGTGCCAGCAGTGGTAGCGGGAGCCTTTACGAGCAGTACTTC. The V call is TRBV27, the J call TRBJ2-7; 9 nucleotides match TRBD2. The germline CDR1 and CDR2 sequences are MNHEY and SMNVEV (reference sequence). V trimming: 5 bases; J trimming: 4 bases; junction bases outside the gene matches: 6. The CDR3 has 14 residues.

This rearrangement joins TRBV7-2 to TRBJ1-1, with TRBD1 matching over 10 bases. The CDR3 is 15 amino acids. V lost 4 bases, J lost 1 base, and 3 bases stayed unmatched. CDR1 is SGHTA, CDR2 FQGNSA, per germline. CDR3 nucleotide sequence: TGTGCCAGCAGCTCGGACAGGGGGAGGAACACTGAAGCTTTCTTT. Amino acid sequence: CASSSDRGRNTEAFF.

The rearrangement joins TRBV5-1 to TRBJ1-2, with a tentative D call TRBD1 (5 bases). Germline V gene data show CDR1 as SGHRS and CDR2 as YFSETQ. Trimming took off 4 bases at V and 0 bases at J, with 19 bases between the two ends. The CDR3 has 17 amino acids. CDR3: CASSTRGGAPSNYGYTF. The DNA for the CDR3 is TGCGCCAGCAGCACCCGAGGAGGGGCTCCCTCTAACTATGGCTACACCTTC.

The chain employs TRBV19 and TRBJ1-1; D remains ambiguous. Germline V gives CDR1 LNHDA, CDR2 SQIVND (reference sequence). This CDR3 spans 16 amino acids. V was clipped by 1 base and J by 1 base, with 13 bases between them. The CDR3 nucleotides are TGTGCCAGTAGTATAGTGGTGATGGGCCCGAACACTGAAGCTTTCTTT. Its protein is CASSIVVMGPNTEAFF.

This sequence joins TRBV30 and TRBJ2-5; 10 bases line up with TRBD2. The ends lost 3 bases at V and 2 bases at J; junction bases unmatched: 12. CDR3 length equals 17 residues. The germline CDR1 and CDR2 sequences are GTSNPN and SVGIG (reference sequence). CDR3: CAWRARTSGEYQETQYF. CDR3 coding DNA: TGTGCCTGGAGAGCCAGAACTAGCGGGGAATATCAAGAGACCCAGTACTTC.

The chain joins TRBV10-3 to TRBJ2-4; the match to TRBD2 covers 14 bases. The CDR3 contains 20 residues. Germline values: CDR1 ENHRY, CDR2 SYGVKD. J lost 0 bases, V lost 2 bases, and 9 bases had no gene match. CDR3 in DNA: TGTGCCATCAGTGAGAAGGGGACTAGCGGGGGACTCCTAGCCAAAAACATTCAGTACTTC. The encoded protein is CAISEKGTSGGLLAKNIQYF.

The V and J genes are TRBV6-5 and TRBJ2-7, with TRBD1 identical over 12 bases. The CDR3 is 13 residues long. Per germline, CDR1 MNHEY and CDR2 SVGAGI. Unmatched junction bases numbered 4, after V lost 7 bases and J lost 6 bases. CDR3 DNA: TGTGCCAGCAAGGGACAGGGGGCGTCCGAGCAGTACTTC. This encodes CASKGQGASEQYF.

The genes are TRBV29-1 and TRBJ2-5, with 8 bases fitting TRBD1. Germline loops: CDR1 SQVTM, CDR2 ANQGSEA. This CDR3 has 18 residues. The J segment lost 5 bases and the V segment lost 3 bases, leaving 20 bases of the junction unmatched. The CDR3 nucleotides read TGCAGCGTTGATGGAGTTTTTGCTGCGACAGGGGAATGGGAGACCCAGTACTTC. The encoded protein is CSVDGVFAATGEWETQYF.

V is TRBV28 and J is TRBJ2-5, with 8 bases matching TRBD1. The CDR3 runs to 14 residues. Trimming cost V 2 bases and J 5 bases; bases outside gene matches: 4. The germline CDR1 and CDR2 sequences are MDHEN and SYDVKM. CDR3 region: CASSLQGARETQYF. In DNA form, the CDR3 reads TGTGCCAGCAGTTTACAGGGGGCTAGGGAGACCCAGTACTTC.

The J gene is TRBJ1-6, the V gene TRBV28; D ambiguous. Deletions cut 4 bases from V and 8 bases from J, with 9 bases between. This CDR3 is 13 amino acids long. The germline gives CDR1 MDHEN, CDR2 SYDVKM. CDR3 in DNA: TGTGCCAGCAGTTCCGGGAATTATTCACCCCTCCACTTT. Translated: CASSSGNYSPLHF.

CDR3 region: CASSFLLDREDEQFF. CDR3 bases: TGTGCCAGCAGTTTCCTCCTGGACAGGGAGGATGAGCAGTTCTTC. The V gene is TRBV27, the J gene TRBJ2-1; TRBD1 aligns across 8 bases. The trim removed 3 bases at V and 8 bases at J, leaving 9 bases unmatched. The CDR3 runs 15 residues. CDR1 and CDR2 (germline): MNHEY, SMNVEV (reference sequence).